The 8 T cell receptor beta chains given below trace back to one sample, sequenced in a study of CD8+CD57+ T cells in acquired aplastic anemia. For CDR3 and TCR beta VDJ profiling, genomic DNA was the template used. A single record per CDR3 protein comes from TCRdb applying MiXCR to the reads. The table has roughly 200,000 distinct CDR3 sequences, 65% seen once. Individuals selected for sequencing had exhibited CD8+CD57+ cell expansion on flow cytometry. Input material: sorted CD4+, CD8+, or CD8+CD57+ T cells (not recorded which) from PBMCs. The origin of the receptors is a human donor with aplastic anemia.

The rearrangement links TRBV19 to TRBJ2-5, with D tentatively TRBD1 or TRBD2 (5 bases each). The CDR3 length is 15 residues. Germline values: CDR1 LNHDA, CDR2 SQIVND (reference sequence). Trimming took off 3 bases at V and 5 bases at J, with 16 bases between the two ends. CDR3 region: CASSMGVGGWETQYF. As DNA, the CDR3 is TGTGCCAGTAGTATGGGGGTTGGGGGTTGGGAGACCCAGTACTTC.

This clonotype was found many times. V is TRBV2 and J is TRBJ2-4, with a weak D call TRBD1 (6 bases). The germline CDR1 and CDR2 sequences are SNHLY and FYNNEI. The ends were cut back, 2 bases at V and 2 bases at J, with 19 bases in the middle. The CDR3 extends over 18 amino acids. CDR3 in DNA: TGTGCCAGCAGTGAAAGTGTATACAGGGATGGGACCAAAAACATTCAGTACTTC. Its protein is CASSESVYRDGTKNIQYF.

The CDR3 nucleotides are TGTGCCAGCAGCGCAGCGGGGGACCGTAATGAGCAGTTCTTC. It codes for CASSAAGDRNEQFF. The chain joins TRBV9 to TRBJ2-1, with 8 bases that match TRBD2. With 3 bases clipped from V and 7 bases from J, the junction kept 6 bases outside the gene matches. CDR1 is SGDLS and CDR2 is YYNGEE in the germline V gene. CDR3 length equals 14 residues. The whole variable domain, remainder taken from reference TRBV9 and TRBJ2-1, is DSGVTQTPKHLITATGQRVTLRCSPRSGDLSVYWYQQSLDQGLQFLIQYYNGEERAKGNILERFSAQQFPDLHSELNLSSLELGDSALYFCASSAAGDRNEQFFGPGTRLTVL.

The CDR3 DNA follows: TGTGCCTGGACCCTAGCGGGAACTAGCACAGATACGCAGTATTTT. It yields the protein CAWTLAGTSTDTQYF. The V and J genes are TRBV30 and TRBJ2-3; 9 bases map to TRBD2. With 4 bases clipped from V and 0 bases from J, the junction kept 5 bases outside the gene matches. The CDR3 spans 15 residues. CDR1 and CDR2 from the germline V gene are GTSNPN and SVGIG (reference sequence).

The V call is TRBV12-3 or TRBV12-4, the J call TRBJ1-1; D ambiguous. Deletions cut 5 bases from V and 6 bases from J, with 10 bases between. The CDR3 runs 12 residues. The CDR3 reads CASSEGWAEAFF. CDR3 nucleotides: TGTGCCAGCAGTGAGGGATGGGCTGAAGCTTTCTTT.

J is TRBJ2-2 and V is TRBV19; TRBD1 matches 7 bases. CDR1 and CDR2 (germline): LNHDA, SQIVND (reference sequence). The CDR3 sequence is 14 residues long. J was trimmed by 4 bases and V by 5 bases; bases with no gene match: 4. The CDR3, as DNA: TGTGCCAGTAGTCGGGACAGAGCCACCGGGGAGCTGTTTTTT. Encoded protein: CASSRDRATGELFF.

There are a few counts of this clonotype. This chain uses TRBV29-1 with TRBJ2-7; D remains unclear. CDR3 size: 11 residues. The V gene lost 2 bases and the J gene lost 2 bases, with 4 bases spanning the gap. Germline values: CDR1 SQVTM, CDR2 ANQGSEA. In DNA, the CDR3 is TGCAGCGTTGAACATACCTACGAGCAGTACTTC. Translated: CSVEHTYEQYF.

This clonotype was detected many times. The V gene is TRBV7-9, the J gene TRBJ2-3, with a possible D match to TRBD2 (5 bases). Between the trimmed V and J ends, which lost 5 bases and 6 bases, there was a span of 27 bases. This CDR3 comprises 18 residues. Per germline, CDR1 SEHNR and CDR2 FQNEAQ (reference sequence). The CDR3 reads CASSPFASGSEPLDTQYF. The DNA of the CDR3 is TGTGCCAGCAGCCCCTTCGCCAGTGGGAGCGAACCATTGGATACGCAGTATTTT.